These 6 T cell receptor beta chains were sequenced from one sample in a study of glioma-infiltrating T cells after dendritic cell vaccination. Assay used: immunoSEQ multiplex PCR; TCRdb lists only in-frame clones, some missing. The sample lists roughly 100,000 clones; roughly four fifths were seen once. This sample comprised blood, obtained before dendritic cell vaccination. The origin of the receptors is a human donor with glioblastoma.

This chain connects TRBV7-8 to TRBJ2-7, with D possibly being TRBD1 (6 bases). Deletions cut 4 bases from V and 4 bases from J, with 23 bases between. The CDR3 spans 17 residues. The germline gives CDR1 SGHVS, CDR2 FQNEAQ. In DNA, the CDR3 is TGTGCCAGCAGCTCCCCGCTACCGGCAGGGGATAGGTACGAGCAGTACTTC. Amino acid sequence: CASSSPLPAGDRYEQYF.

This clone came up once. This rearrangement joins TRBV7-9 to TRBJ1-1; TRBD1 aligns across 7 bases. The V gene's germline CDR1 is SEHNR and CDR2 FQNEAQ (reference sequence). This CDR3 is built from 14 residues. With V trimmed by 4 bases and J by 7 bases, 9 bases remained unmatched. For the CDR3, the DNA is TGTGCCAGCAGCTACCTCGAGGGGGCCAATGAAGCTTTCTTT. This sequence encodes CASSYLEGANEAFF.

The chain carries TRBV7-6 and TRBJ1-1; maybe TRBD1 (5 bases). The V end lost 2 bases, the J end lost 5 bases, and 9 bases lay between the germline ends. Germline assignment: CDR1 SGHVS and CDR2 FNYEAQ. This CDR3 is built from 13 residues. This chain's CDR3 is CASSLTGRTEAFF. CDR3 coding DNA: TGTGCCAGCAGCTTAACAGGAAGGACTGAAGCTTTCTTT.

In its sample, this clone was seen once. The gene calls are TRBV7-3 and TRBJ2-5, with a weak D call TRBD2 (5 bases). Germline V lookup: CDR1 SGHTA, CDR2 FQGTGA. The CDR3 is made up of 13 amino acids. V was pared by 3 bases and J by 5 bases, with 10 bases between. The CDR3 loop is CASSFGGGETQYF. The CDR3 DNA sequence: TGTGCCAGCAGCTTCGGCGGAGGTGAGACCCAGTACTTC. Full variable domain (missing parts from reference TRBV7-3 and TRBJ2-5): GAGVSQTPSNKVTEKGKYVELRCDPISGHTALYWYRQSLGQGPEFLIYFQGTGAADDSGLPNDRFFAVRPEGSVSTLKIQRTERGDSAVYLCASSFGGGETQYFGPGTRLLVL.

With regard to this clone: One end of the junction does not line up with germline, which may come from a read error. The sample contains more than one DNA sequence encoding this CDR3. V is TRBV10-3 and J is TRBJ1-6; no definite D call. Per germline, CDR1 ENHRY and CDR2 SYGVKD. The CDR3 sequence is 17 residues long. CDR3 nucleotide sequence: TGTGCCATCAGTGAGACGAAGGGAGGCTCCTATAATTCCCCCCTCCACTTT. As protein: CAISETKGGSYNSPLHF.

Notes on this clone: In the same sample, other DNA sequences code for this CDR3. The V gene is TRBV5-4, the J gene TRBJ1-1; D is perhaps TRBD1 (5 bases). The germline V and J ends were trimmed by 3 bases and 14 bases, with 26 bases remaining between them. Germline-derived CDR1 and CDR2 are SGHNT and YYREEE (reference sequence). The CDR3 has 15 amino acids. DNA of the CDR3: TGTGCCAGCAGCTCCGGGGGGACTATCTTCACGGAGGCCTTCTTT. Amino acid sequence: CASSSGGTIFTEAFF.